The TCR beta chain described here comes from a study of CD8+ T cells in alopecia areata. The wider study: C3H/HeJ donors with spontaneous alopecia, about 6-12 months old, supplied skin grafts to approximately 6-10-week-old female C3H/HeJ mice. Notes on the study in general: Alphabeta T cells residing in normal skin are also sequenced in scalp samples. Across lesional scalp, and particularly alopecia totalis/universalis, clonality surpassed that of normal scalp.

This CDR3 contains 15 residues. The germline V gene encodes CDR1 NSHNY and CDR2 SYGAGN. In its sample, this clone was seen a few times. Its antigen is as yet unknown. Any gene name here is a mouse gene name. The observed sequence ends 4 residues before the CDR3 terminus, with the missing tail filled in from the germline J gene. Following extraction, RNA underwent reverse transcription to cDNA, which served as the sequencing template. TCRdb's table, derived via immunoSEQ multiplex PCR, lists solely in-frame clones and lacks some. The sample yields approximately 280,000 clones, without any singletons. On the basis of CD4, CD8alpha, NKG2D, NKG2ACE and other markers, pooled cutaneous lymph node cells were sorted.

This clonotype was sampled from a C3H/HeJ mouse with alopecia areata. The strain is characterized by the MHC haplotype H2-k. The chain employs TRBV13-1 and TRBJ2-7; 11 positions match TRBD2. The sample consisted of CD4+ T cells sorted from a lymph node. CDR3 region: CASSQPGTGGYEQYF. CDR3 bases read: TGTGCCAGCAGTCAGCCCGGGACTGGGGGATAT.